The 8 T cell receptor beta chains below come from one sample, sequenced in a study of blood T cell repertoires in COVID-19 (dated by TCRdb to 2020 to 2021). Receptors were amplified or captured by the immunoSEQ multiplex PCR assay. As stored in TCRdb, this immuneACCESS dataset retains in-frame rearrangements with V and J assigned. A fraction of the clones does not appear; measured against another copy, unresolved V genes explain less than half of the discrepancy, and the remainder lacks a known reason. In all, the sample holds a few hundred thousand clones, and around 90% of those were seen once. Jointly, the top ten make up around 1.9% of the sample. What was sequenced was peripheral blood. The receptor set was obtained from a woman aged 60 to 75 with COVID-19, enrolled during active disease.

V usage is TRBV27 and J usage is TRBJ1-6; a weak D match, TRBD1 (6 bases). Trimming shortened V by 4 bases and J by 10 bases, and 17 bases separated the two germline ends. This CDR3 spans 15 amino acids. Germline V gene lookup returns CDR1 MNHEY and CDR2 SMNVEV (reference sequence). CDR3 residues: CASSSSRGRRSPLHF. Here the CDR3 DNA reads TGTGCCAGCAGTTCGTCCAGGGGCAGGCGGTCACCCCTCCACTTT.

The chain employs TRBV5-1 and TRBJ2-7; TRBD1 agrees at 9 bases. Germline-derived CDR1 and CDR2 are SGHRS and YFSETQ. After removal of 2 bases from V and 7 bases from J, the junction contained 7 bases not matched to a gene. This CDR3 has 14 amino acids. Written as DNA, the CDR3 is TGCGCCAGCAGCTTCGGACAGGGGTCTCGGGAGCAGTACTTC. Amino acid sequence: CASSFGQGSREQYF.

This CDR3 reads CASSLAGGEQFF. CDR3 sequence (DNA): TGTGCCAGCAGCTTAGCCGGGGGTGAGCAGTTCTTC. This rearrangement joins TRBV7-2 to TRBJ2-1; D is possibly TRBD2 (6 bases). CDR1 SGHTA and CDR2 FQGNSA come from the germline V gene. This CDR3 spans 12 amino acids. Trimming pared 0 bases from V and 9 bases from J, leaving 6 bases between.

The rearrangement uses TRBV3-1 (or the pseudogene TRBV3-2) and TRBJ1-3, with D unclear. CDR1 and CDR2 (germline): LGHDT, YNNKEL (reference sequence). The CDR3 is 16 residues long. Trimming cost V 4 bases and J 1 base, with 14 bases left between them. The CDR3 loop is CASSRQNTKSGNTIYF. The CDR3 coding sequence is TGTGCCAGCAGCCGCCAGAATACGAAATCTGGAAACACCATATATTTT.

The chain uses TRBV5-1 and TRBJ1-1, with D uncertain. The CDR3 totals 15 residues. Trimming took off 1 base at V and 0 bases at J, with 10 bases between the two ends. Germline CDR1 SGHRS, CDR2 YFSETQ. CDR3 nucleotides: TGCGCCAGCAGCTTGTCGGCGGGGATGAACACTGAAGCTTTCTTT. It translates to CASSLSAGMNTEAFF.

This chain links TRBV20-1 with TRBJ1-1; D gene ambiguous. The CDR3 sequence is 11 residues long. V was cut by 2 bases and J by 6 bases, with 7 bases left in between. Germline CDR1 reads DFQATT; CDR2 reads SNEGSKA (reference sequence). CDR3 region: CSARLGAEAFF. In nucleotides, the CDR3 is TGCAGTGCTAGACTGGGCGCTGAAGCTTTCTTT.

The chain carries TRBV2 and TRBJ1-2; D unclear. This CDR3 has 12 amino acids. V lost 8 bases and J lost 8, with 15 bases in between. Germline CDR1 reads SNHLY; CDR2 reads FYNNEI. The CDR3 DNA sequence: TGTGCCAGCGTTGACACCCCTGGGGGCTACACCTTC. It is translated as CASVDTPGGYTF.

V gene TRBV7-8 combines with J gene TRBJ2-7; TRBD1 aligns across 7 bases. The trim removed 1 base at V and 0 bases at J, leaving 3 bases unmatched. The CDR3 sequence is 15 residues long. Germline V lookup: CDR1 SGHVS, CDR2 FQNEAQ. The CDR3 bases are TGTGCCAGCAGCTTAGACCGGGACAGCTCCTACGAGCAGTACTTC. Amino acids: CASSLDRDSSYEQYF. Combining the CDR3 with reference TRBV7-8 and TRBJ2-7 gives the whole variable domain GAGVSQSPRYKVAKRGQDVALRCDPISGHVSLFWYQQALGQGPEFLTYFQNEAQLDKSGLPSDRFFAERPEGSVSTLKIQRTQQEDSAVYLCASSLDRDSSYEQYFGPGTRLTVT.